This entry is about one TCR beta chain. This clone was detected once. Its target antigen remains unknown. Base qualities are not at hand, and no much larger clone is one base apart. The germline V gene yields MNHEY for CDR1 and SVGAGI for CDR2. Its CDR3 holds 15 amino acids, cysteine through phenylalanine. Only CDR3 DNA is held: 45 bases, read in frame from base 1. Trimming removed 6 bases from V and 4 bases from J, leaving 16 bases between the germline ends. This entry belongs to a study of shared clonotypes between healthy human individuals (TCRdb year 2020). Background on the whole study: A few men and a couple of women, aged 18 to 49 years, made up the cohort. For each donor, CD4 naive and CD4 memory were each given three plates, CD8 naive was given two plates, and CD8 memory was given one plate. To estimate repertoire size and how much clonotype sharing occurs between individuals, the study deeply sequenced the blood TCR repertoires of five healthy adults. Between about 0.85 and 10 billion PBMCs per donor were obtained by leukapheresis. Different laboratories and diverse techniques were used to prepare libraries and sequence TCR repertoires, to increase sequencing depth and limit assay-specific biases.

What the study reported, not specific to this receptor: Naive subsets generally had larger estimated clonotype richness than memory subsets did. The small number of donors limited the genetic and exposure-history diversity represented. Compared with non-shared clonotypes, the clonotypes found in all four sorted-subset donors had higher generation probabilities. Only blood was sampled, and tissue TCR repertoires likely differ from those in blood. Rarefaction of sorted-subset datasets indicated incomplete sequencing despite the large sequencing depth. Based on pairwise subsampling, the degree of clonotype sharing among donors was expected to be affected by sequencing depth. Across four donors, approximately 5% of naive CD4, roughly 3.8% of naive CD8, 2% to 2.5% of memory CD4, and about 0.44% of memory CD8 clonotypes were shared.

Using the deep immunoSEQ assay, multiplex PCR amplified TCR CDR3 regions from genomic DNA. Extracted genomic DNA from each cell subset was spread evenly across all wells of several immunoSEQ 96-well plates, with each plate serving as a replicate. For sorted subsets, 150 to 250 ng of genomic DNA, equivalent to 25,000 to 30,000 T cell genomes, went into each replicate PCR. The purified libraries were quantified using a Qubit 3.0 fluorometer, sized with a Bioanalyzer 2100, and then quantified again using the KAPA Library Quantification kit. A separate single-read 150-cycle Illumina NextSeq 550 flow cell was used to sequence each immunoSEQ 96-well plate. The original methods were these. Because only junctional sequences without quality scores were contained in the immunoSEQ output, filtering matching that applied to full-length reads could not be performed. To assign V/J genes and CDR3, sequences were annotated using PyIR, a Python wrapper for IgBLAST v1.9, with IMGT germline references. Any read was removed if the V/J assignment was weak (E-value above 1e-6), the CDR3 was missing, or the read contained stop codons, out-of-frame junctions, or ambiguous translated residues. V3J clonotypes were defined by identical inferred V gene, J gene, and CDR3 amino acid sequence. Percentage overlap between repertoires was calculated by dividing the number of shared unique clonotypes by the size of the smaller repertoire. RTK rarefaction, the Chao1 estimator, and Recon v2.1 estimates of unobserved clonotypes were used to assess repertoire richness. Generation probabilities were computed with OLGA for all TCRbeta clonotypes obtained by the gDNA method from four donors. In TCRdb, the immuneACCESS table is reduced to in-frame sequences with V and J assigned. These tables do not hold every clone; where another copy was compared, an unresolved V gene accounts for under half, and the others remain unexplained. Clone size and the V and J calls come from that table; the DNA yielded D and trimming. A total of more than 2 million clones appear in this sample, roughly 95% of them only once. Approximately 0.13% of the sample is in the top ten clones.

The donors were healthy, HIV-negative adults who had no recently reported acute infections or vaccinations. Every donor was a Caucasian adult residing in Nashville, Tennessee, USA. Magnetic negative selection was used to enrich CD4+ T cells, after which naive cells were positively selected on CD45RA and the negative fraction became the memory subset. Blood was obtained by leukapheresis, after which PBMCs were separated by Ficoll-Histopaque density gradient centrifugation and cryopreserved in liquid nitrogen vapor phase. Purity and quantity of every magnetically sorted T cell population were checked by analytical flow cytometry. Genomic DNA was isolated from every sorted fraction and measured by UV absorbance on a Nanodrop 2000c.

The chain is assembled from TRBV6-5 and TRBJ1-3, with no confident D gene call. Material: naive CD4+ T cells sorted from blood. This specimen's cell subset or site label, interpreted: CD45RA+ positively selected. This sequence was found in a man aged 18 to 30 in good health. The CDR3 reads as follows: CASRTSGGVGNTIYF. Here is the DNA: TGTGCCAGCAGGACCAGCGGAGGAGTAGGAAACACCATATATTTT.